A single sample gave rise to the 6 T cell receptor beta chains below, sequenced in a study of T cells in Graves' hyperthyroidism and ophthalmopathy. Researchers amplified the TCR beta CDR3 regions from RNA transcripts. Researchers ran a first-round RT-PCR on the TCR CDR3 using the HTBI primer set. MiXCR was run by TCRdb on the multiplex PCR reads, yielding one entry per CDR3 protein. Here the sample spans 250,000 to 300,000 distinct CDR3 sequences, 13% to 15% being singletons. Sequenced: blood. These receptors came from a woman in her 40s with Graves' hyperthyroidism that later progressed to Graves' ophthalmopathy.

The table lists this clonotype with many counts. The DNA for the CDR3 is TGTGCCAGCAGTTTATTGGGGGTCTTTAAACATGAAGCTTTCTTT. Its translation: CASSLLGVFKHEAFF. The chain links TRBV28 to TRBJ1-1; possible D gene TRBD1, 5 bases. The V gene lost 1 base and the J gene lost 7 bases, with 16 bases spanning the gap. The CDR3 consists of 15 residues. Germline CDR1 and CDR2: MDHEN and SYDVKM. The variable domain in full, completed from reference TRBV28 and TRBJ1-1, reads DVKVTQSSRYLVKRTGEKVFLECVQDMDHENMFWYRQDPGLGLRLIYFSYDVKMKEKGDIPEGYSVSREKKERFSLILESASTNQTSMYLCASSLLGVFKHEAFFGQGTRLTVV.

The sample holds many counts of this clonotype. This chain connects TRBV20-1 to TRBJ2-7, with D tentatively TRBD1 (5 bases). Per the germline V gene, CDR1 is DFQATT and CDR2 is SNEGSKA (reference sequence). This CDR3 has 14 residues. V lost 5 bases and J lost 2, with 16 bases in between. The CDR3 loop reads CSALWSGRAYEQYF. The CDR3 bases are TGCAGTGCTTTATGGTCGGGCAGGGCCTACGAGCAGTACTTC.

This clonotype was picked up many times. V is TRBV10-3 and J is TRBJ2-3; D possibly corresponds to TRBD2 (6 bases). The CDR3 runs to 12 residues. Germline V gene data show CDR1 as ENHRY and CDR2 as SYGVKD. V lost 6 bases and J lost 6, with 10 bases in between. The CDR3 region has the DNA TGTGCCATCAGCGGGGCGGGGGATACGCAGTATTTT. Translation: CAISGAGDTQYF.

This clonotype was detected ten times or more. CDR3 DNA: TGTGCCAGCAGCCCCACTAGCGGGAGCTCCTACAATGAGCAGTTCTTC. Translation gives CASSPTSGSSYNEQFF. The chain links TRBV11-2 to TRBJ2-1; 11 bases match TRBD2. Germline V gene sequence: CDR1 SGHAT, CDR2 FQNNGV. The CDR3 is 16 amino acids. After removal of 5 bases from V and 0 bases from J, the junction contained 3 bases not matched to a gene.

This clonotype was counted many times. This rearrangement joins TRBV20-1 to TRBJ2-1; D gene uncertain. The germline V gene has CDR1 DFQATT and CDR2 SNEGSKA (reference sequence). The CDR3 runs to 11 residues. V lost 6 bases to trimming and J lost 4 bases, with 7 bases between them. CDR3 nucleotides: TGCAGTGCCGGCCAATACAATGAGCAGTTCTTC. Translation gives CSAGQYNEQFF.

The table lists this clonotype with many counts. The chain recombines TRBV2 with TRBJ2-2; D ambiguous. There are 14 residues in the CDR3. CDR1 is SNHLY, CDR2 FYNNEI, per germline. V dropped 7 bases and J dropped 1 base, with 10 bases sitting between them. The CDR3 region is CASNLDRNTGELFF. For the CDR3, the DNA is TGTGCCAGCAACTTAGACCGGAACACCGGGGAGCTGTTTTTT.